The TCR beta chain under discussion was sequenced for a study of cytomegalovirus exposure and HLA in healthy donors. The overall study: Among the roughly 370 genotyped donors, 81% were placed in the Caucasian-associated ancestry cluster.

PCR involved 60 Vbeta and 13 Jbeta primers. Sequencing was performed with immunoSEQ multiplex PCR; in TCRdb, only in-frame clones are kept and a portion is missing. The sample lists about 160,000 clones, about 83% occurring once. There are 14 residues in the CDR3. V lost 3 bases and J 4 bases, leaving 12 bases between the germline ends. Germline lookup yields CDR1 KGHSH and CDR2 LQKENI. Sequencing was carried out using PBMCs. This TCR was recovered from a woman aged 25 to 45 in good health and CMV-seronegative. The chain combines TRBV18 with TRBJ1-1; D may be TRBD1 (5 bases). CDR3 protein: CASSPEQGLTEAFF. As DNA, the CDR3 is TGTGCCAGCTCACCGGAGCAGGGCCTCACTGAAGCTTTCTTT.